Listed below are T cell receptor beta chains from one sample, sequenced in a study of blood T cells in healthy people across ages. Via MiXCR, TCRdb re-called the 5' RACE reads, giving one row per CDR3 protein. Here the sample spans 850,000 to 1,300,000 distinct CDR3 sequences, 45% being singletons. Sequenced input: blood. The receptors were gathered from an older woman in good health. Each CDR3 is given with its conserved first and last residue. Each record gives: CDR3 DNA, CDR3 protein, V gene, J gene, D gene, clone size. D genes are given only for firm matches. Rows give clone size only sometimes, using once, few, many, or a class for an expanded clone.

TGTGCCAGCAGTTACCGCAGGGGTAGCACAGATACGCAGTATTTT	CASSYRRGSTDTQYF	TRBV6-5	TRBJ2-3	-	few
TGTGCCAGCAGCTATTCGGGACTTTTAACTAGCGGACAAGAGACCCAGTACTTC	CASSYSGLLTSGQETQYF	TRBV6-6	TRBJ2-5	TRBD2	-
TGTGCCAGCACTAAGTTTCGTCGAGGGACGAACACCGGGGAGCTGTTTTTT	CASTKFRRGTNTGELFF	TRBV3-1	TRBJ2-2	-	-
TGTGCCAGCAGTTTACAGGGTTCGGAGACCCAGTACTTC	CASSLQGSETQYF	TRBV2	TRBJ2-5	-	-
TGTACCAGCAGTTTATCATCGGGGGTGGGGAATCAGCCCCAGCATTTT	CTSSLSSGVGNQPQHF	TRBV27	TRBJ1-5	-	-
TGTGCCAGCAATCCCGGCCCCAGACCCGGGGGCACCGGGGAGCTGTTTTTT	CASNPGPRPGGTGELFF	TRBV12-3/TRBV12-4	TRBJ2-2	-	-
TGCAGTGCCCGACCGCTAGCGGGGGTCTCAGATACGCAGTATTTT	CSARPLAGVSDTQYF	TRBV20-1	TRBJ2-3	TRBD2	-
TGTGCCAGCAGCTTAGTCCCCCCGCGTAACTATGGCTACACCTTC	CASSLVPPRNYGYTF	TRBV7-9	TRBJ1-2	-	few
TGCAGTTGTACAGGTGACAGGGGAGGAGAGACCCAGTACTTC	CSCTGDRGGETQYF	TRBV20-1	TRBJ2-5	TRBD1	-
TGTGCCAGCAGTTATGTGGAGGAACCGAGCGAGGAGTTCTTC	CASSYVEEPSEEFF	TRBV6-2/TRBV6-3	TRBJ2-1	-	few